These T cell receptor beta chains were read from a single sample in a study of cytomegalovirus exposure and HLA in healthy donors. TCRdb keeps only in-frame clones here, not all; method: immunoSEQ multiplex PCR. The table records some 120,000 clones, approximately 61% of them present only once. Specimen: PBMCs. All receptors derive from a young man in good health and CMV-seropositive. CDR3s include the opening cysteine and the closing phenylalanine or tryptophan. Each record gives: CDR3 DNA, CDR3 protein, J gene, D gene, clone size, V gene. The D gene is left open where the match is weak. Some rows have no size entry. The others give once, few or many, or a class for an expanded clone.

CDR3nt: TGTGCCAGCAGTTACGGTCGGGACAGGGTCTATGGCTACACCTTC
CDR3aa: CASSYGRDRVYGYTF
j_gene: TRBJ1-2
d_gene: TRBD1
abundance: few
v_gene: TRBV6-5

CDR3nt: TGCAGCGTGGGACAGGGAACCTACGAGCAGTACTTC
CDR3aa: CSVGQGTYEQYF
j_gene: TRBJ2-7
d_gene: TRBD1
abundance: .
v_gene: TRBV29-1

CDR3nt: TGTGCCAGCAGATCCGCACGACTAGTCGCCGGGGAGCTGTTTTTT
CDR3aa: CASRSARLVAGELFF
j_gene: TRBJ2-2
d_gene: .
abundance: few
v_gene: TRBV2

CDR3nt: TGTGCCAGCAGCCCAGGGAGGGGCCGCTACGAGCAGTACTTC
CDR3aa: CASSPGRGRYEQYF
j_gene: TRBJ2-7
d_gene: TRBD2
abundance: .
v_gene: TRBV7-2

CDR3nt: TGTGCCAGCAGGACTAGCGGGGAAGAGACCCAGTACTTC
CDR3aa: CASRTSGEETQYF
j_gene: TRBJ2-5
d_gene: TRBD2
abundance: .
v_gene: TRBV6-1

CDR3nt: TGCAGCGTTGGGCCACAGGGGAACACCGGGGAGCTGTTTTTT
CDR3aa: CSVGPQGNTGELFF
j_gene: TRBJ2-2
d_gene: .
abundance: few
v_gene: TRBV29-1

CDR3nt: TGTGCCAGAAGAAGCACAGGGGAAAATGAAAAACTGTTTTTT
CDR3aa: CARRSTGENEKLFF
j_gene: TRBJ1-4
d_gene: TRBD1
abundance: once
v_gene: TRBV2

CDR3nt: TGTGCCAGCAGCGGACAGGGAGCTTCTAATGAAAAACTGTTTTTT
CDR3aa: CASSGQGASNEKLFF
j_gene: TRBJ1-4
d_gene: TRBD1
abundance: once
v_gene: TRBV2

CDR3nt: TGTGCCAGCCGGACTGACCACACTGAAGCTTTCTTT
CDR3aa: CASRTDHTEAFF
j_gene: TRBJ1-1
d_gene: .
abundance: .
v_gene: TRBV19

CDR3nt: TGTGCCAGCAGCCGGACAGGGGAGAACACCGGGGAGCTGTTTTTT
CDR3aa: CASSRTGENTGELFF
j_gene: TRBJ2-2
d_gene: TRBD1
abundance: .
v_gene: TRBV7-3

CDR3nt: TGTGCCAGCAGCTTAACTTCGGGTTCCAATGAGCAGTTCTTC
CDR3aa: CASSLTSGSNEQFF
j_gene: TRBJ2-1
d_gene: .
abundance: .
v_gene: TRBV7-9

CDR3nt: TGTGCCAGCAGCCCGGACAGATTCTCTGGGGCCAACGTCCTGACTTTC
CDR3aa: CASSPDRFSGANVLTF
j_gene: TRBJ2-6
d_gene: .
abundance: .
v_gene: TRBV13

CDR3nt: TGTGCCAGTAGTGTGCAGGGCGGGGACGAGCAGTACTTC
CDR3aa: CASSVQGGDEQYF
j_gene: TRBJ2-7
d_gene: .
abundance: .
v_gene: TRBV19

CDR3nt: TGTGCCAGCAGTTTGACAGGGGAACACTACGAGCAGTACTTC
CDR3aa: CASSLTGEHYEQYF
j_gene: TRBJ2-7
d_gene: TRBD1
abundance: .
v_gene: TRBV27

CDR3nt: TGTGCCAGCTCACCTTGGTCGGGACAGACCAACAATGAGCAGTTCTTC
CDR3aa: CASSPWSGQTNNEQFF
j_gene: TRBJ2-1
d_gene: TRBD1
abundance: .
v_gene: TRBV18

CDR3nt: TGTGCCAGCAGTTTCAACGACAGGGTCTCCTACAATGAGCAGTTCTTC
CDR3aa: CASSFNDRVSYNEQFF
j_gene: TRBJ2-1
d_gene: TRBD1
abundance: .
v_gene: TRBV27

CDR3nt: TGTGCCAGCAGCTTAAGCCGCGATGAGCAGTTCTTC
CDR3aa: CASSLSRDEQFF
j_gene: TRBJ2-1
d_gene: .
abundance: .
v_gene: TRBV7-6

CDR3nt: TGCGCCAGCAGCCAAGGACTAGCGGAGATAAGCTCCTACGAGCAGTACTTC
CDR3aa: CASSQGLAEISSYEQYF
j_gene: TRBJ2-7
d_gene: TRBD2
abundance: .
v_gene: TRBV4-1

CDR3nt: TGCGCCAGCAGCTTGGAAGCTACAGATACGCAGTATTTT
CDR3aa: CASSLEATDTQYF
j_gene: TRBJ2-3
d_gene: .
abundance: .
v_gene: TRBV5-1

CDR3nt: TGTGCCAGCAGCGAACAGGGAACTGAAGCTTTCTTT
CDR3aa: CASSEQGTEAFF
j_gene: TRBJ1-1
d_gene: .
abundance: .
v_gene: TRBV7-9

CDR3nt: TGCGCCAGCGCCGGGGACATGGAGACCTACGAGCAGTACTTC
CDR3aa: CASAGDMETYEQYF
j_gene: TRBJ2-7
d_gene: .
abundance: .
v_gene: TRBV4-1

CDR3nt: TGTGCCAGCAGTTTGGGGCGGGGGCGGGTGGGGGATCAACTCGACGAGCAGTACTTC
CDR3aa: CASSLGRGRVGDQLDEQYF
j_gene: TRBJ2-7
d_gene: .
abundance: .
v_gene: TRBV27

CDR3nt: TGCAGCGTTGTTTCAGACTTCGACTACGAGCAGTACTTC
CDR3aa: CSVVSDFDYEQYF
j_gene: TRBJ2-7
d_gene: .
abundance: .
v_gene: TRBV29-1

CDR3nt: TGTGCCAGCAGCCTTAATTGGAGGGACACTGAAGCTTTCTTT
CDR3aa: CASSLNWRDTEAFF
j_gene: TRBJ1-1
d_gene: .
abundance: .
v_gene: TRBV4-2

CDR3nt: TGTGCCAGTAGTAGCAGGGGGCCTCAGCCCCAGCATTTT
CDR3aa: CASSSRGPQPQHF
j_gene: TRBJ1-5
d_gene: TRBD1
abundance: .
v_gene: TRBV19

CDR3nt: TGTGCCAGCCAGCTAGCGGGAGTGGTCGGGGAGCTGTTTTTT
CDR3aa: CASQLAGVVGELFF
j_gene: TRBJ2-2
d_gene: TRBD2
abundance: .
v_gene: TRBV2

CDR3nt: TGTGCCAGCAGCTCCGGGACAGGGGGTTATGCAGATACGCAGTATTTT
CDR3aa: CASSSGTGGYADTQYF
j_gene: TRBJ2-3
d_gene: TRBD1
abundance: .
v_gene: TRBV7-3

CDR3nt: TGTGCCAGCAGCCCAACGGGACTAGCGGATTACAATGAGCAGTTCTTC
CDR3aa: CASSPTGLADYNEQFF
j_gene: TRBJ2-1
d_gene: TRBD2
abundance: .
v_gene: TRBV9

CDR3nt: TGTGCCAGCAGCTTAGGTGGGACAGGGAGGTATGGCTACACCTTC
CDR3aa: CASSLGGTGRYGYTF
j_gene: TRBJ1-2
d_gene: TRBD1
abundance: .
v_gene: TRBV7-9

CDR3nt: TGCGCCAGCAGCTTGCTGACTAGCGGGACCTACGAGCAGTACTTC
CDR3aa: CASSLLTSGTYEQYF
j_gene: TRBJ2-7
d_gene: TRBD2
abundance: few
v_gene: TRBV5-1

CDR3nt: TGTGCCAGCAGCCAAGGAATAGCGGGGTCCTACGAGCAGTACTTC
CDR3aa: CASSQGIAGSYEQYF
j_gene: TRBJ2-7
d_gene: TRBD2
abundance: .
v_gene: TRBV4-2

CDR3nt: TGCGCCAGCAGTCCAAGACTAGCGGGGGAGAACACCGGGGAGCTGTTTTTT
CDR3aa: CASSPRLAGENTGELFF
j_gene: TRBJ2-2
d_gene: TRBD2
abundance: few
v_gene: TRBV4-1

CDR3nt: TGTGCCAGCAGCTTTAGACAGGACACTGAAGCTTTCTTT
CDR3aa: CASSFRQDTEAFF
j_gene: TRBJ1-1
d_gene: .
abundance: .
v_gene: TRBV11-3

CDR3nt: TGTGCCAGCAGGTCGGACTATAGCAATCAGCCCCAGCATTTT
CDR3aa: CASRSDYSNQPQHF
j_gene: TRBJ1-5
d_gene: .
abundance: once
v_gene: TRBV27

CDR3nt: TGTGCCAGCAGAGACAGGGACTATGGCTACACCTTC
CDR3aa: CASRDRDYGYTF
j_gene: TRBJ1-2
d_gene: TRBD1
abundance: once
v_gene: TRBV28

CDR3nt: TGCGCCAGCCGAGGCTCGCCCTACGAGCAGTACTTC
CDR3aa: CASRGSPYEQYF
j_gene: TRBJ2-7
d_gene: .
abundance: once
v_gene: TRBV4-1

CDR3nt: TGTGCCAGCAGCTTACTTCAGGGGCGTAATCTGTACGATGAGCAGTTCTTC
CDR3aa: CASSLLQGRNLYDEQFF
j_gene: TRBJ2-1
d_gene: .
abundance: once
v_gene: TRBV11-1

CDR3nt: TGCGCCAGCAGCTTCCTGTCGGCGACTAGCGGGGGTGAGCAGTACTTC
CDR3aa: CASSFLSATSGGEQYF
j_gene: TRBJ2-7
d_gene: TRBD2
abundance: .
v_gene: TRBV5-1

CDR3nt: TGTGCCAGCAGCACCCGGGGTTGGTCCTACGAGCAGTACTTC
CDR3aa: CASSTRGWSYEQYF
j_gene: TRBJ2-7
d_gene: .
abundance: .
v_gene: TRBV7-6